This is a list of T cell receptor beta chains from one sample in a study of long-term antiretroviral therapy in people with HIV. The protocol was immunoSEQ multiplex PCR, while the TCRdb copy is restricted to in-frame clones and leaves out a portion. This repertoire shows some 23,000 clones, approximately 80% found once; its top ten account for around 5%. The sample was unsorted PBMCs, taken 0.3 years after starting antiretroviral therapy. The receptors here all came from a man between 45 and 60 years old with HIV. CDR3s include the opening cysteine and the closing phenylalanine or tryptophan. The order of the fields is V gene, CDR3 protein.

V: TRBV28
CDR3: CASSLGTGLNEKLFF

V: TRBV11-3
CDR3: CASSGTSAYEQYF

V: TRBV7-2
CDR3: CASSLAVSSYNEQFF

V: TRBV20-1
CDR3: CSVPGGEAFF

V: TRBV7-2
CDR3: CASTIRVGVGIRDGYTF

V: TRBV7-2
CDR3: CASSLHRGLYEQYF

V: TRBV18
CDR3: CASSRTGRVEEQYF

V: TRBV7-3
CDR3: CASSKGQATDTQYF

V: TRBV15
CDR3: CATAGAGFGDTQYF

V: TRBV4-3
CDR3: CASSQDARDRSSPLHF

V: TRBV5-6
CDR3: CASSLIGVYTF

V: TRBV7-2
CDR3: CASSLYGVGGSNEQFF

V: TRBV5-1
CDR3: CASSLAWTLDGTEAFF

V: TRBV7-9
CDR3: CASSYRDSLYEQYF

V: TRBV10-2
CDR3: CASSEEGPGNTIYF

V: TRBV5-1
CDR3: CASSHGDIAKNIQYF

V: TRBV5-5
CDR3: CASSDGGWNEQFF